This T cell receptor beta chain was found in a study of siplizumab effects on memory and regulatory T cells. Study findings and constraints: The alloresponse seemed to draw substantially on naive T cells, which appeared more diverse than memory cells. Alloreactive sequences from unstimulated CD4+ memory cells fell significantly with siplizumab. Proliferating Tregs in siplizumab cultures were never verified as suppressive.

Germline V gene sequence: CDR1 SGDLS, CDR2 YYNGEE. Trimming cost V 0 bases and J 12 bases; bases outside gene matches: 6. This CDR3 is 13 amino acids long. On this clone itself: The antigen remains unidentified.

It was at 37°C and for roughly 6 days that the mixed lymphocyte reaction cells were cocultured. The repertoire was sequenced with immunoSEQ multiplex PCR; TCRdb's copy has only in-frame clones and lacks some. The data contain 10,000 to 15,000 clones, approximately 45% of them singletons. Material for sequencing was CFSE-low (dividing) CD8+ T cells sorted from an allogeneic mixed lymphocyte reaction. V usage is TRBV9 and J usage is TRBJ2-1; 7 bases map to TRBD2. The receptor comes from a human donor in good health; the cells came from an allogeneic mixed lymphocyte reaction. Some clones in this sample may be carry-over from other donors' samples. For the CDR3, the DNA is TGTGCCAGCAGCGTAGCCCGGGGGGACGGGCAGTTCTTC. This gives the protein CASSVARGDGQFF.